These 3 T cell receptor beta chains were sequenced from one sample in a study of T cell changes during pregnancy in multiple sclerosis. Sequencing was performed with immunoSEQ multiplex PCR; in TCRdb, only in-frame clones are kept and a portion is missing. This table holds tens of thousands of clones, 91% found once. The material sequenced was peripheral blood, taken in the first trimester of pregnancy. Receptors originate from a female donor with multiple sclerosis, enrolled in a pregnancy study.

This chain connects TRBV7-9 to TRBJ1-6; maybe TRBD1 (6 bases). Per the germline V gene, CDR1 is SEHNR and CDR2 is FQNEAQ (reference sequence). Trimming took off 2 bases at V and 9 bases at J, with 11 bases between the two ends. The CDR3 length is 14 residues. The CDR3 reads CASSLNDRSSPLHF. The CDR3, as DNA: TGTGCCAGCAGCTTAAATGACAGGAGTTCACCCCTCCACTTT.

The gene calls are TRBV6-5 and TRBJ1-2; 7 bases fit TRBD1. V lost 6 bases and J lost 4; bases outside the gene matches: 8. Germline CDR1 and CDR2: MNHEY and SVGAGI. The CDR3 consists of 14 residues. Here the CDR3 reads CASRPTGMGYGYTF. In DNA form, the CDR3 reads TGTGCCAGCAGACCGACAGGGATGGGCTATGGCTACACCTTC.

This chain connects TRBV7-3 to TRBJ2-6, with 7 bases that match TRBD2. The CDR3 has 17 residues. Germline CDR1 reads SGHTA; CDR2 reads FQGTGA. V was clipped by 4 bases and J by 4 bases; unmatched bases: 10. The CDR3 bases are TGTGCCAGCAGCTCCTCGGGAGGTCTGGGAGGGGCCAACGTCCTGACTTTC. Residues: CASSSSGGLGGANVLTF.